The rows below give T cell receptor beta chains drawn from one sample of a study of T cells expressing NK-cell markers. TCRdb reanalyzed the 5' RACE reads and collapses them to one entry per CDR3 protein, without DNA. In all, the sample yields around 15,000 distinct CDR3 sequences. What was sequenced was blood T cells: a sorted CD56 or NKG2C T cell subset, CD4+ or CD8+ T cells, or bulk PBMC T cells (not recorded which). The receptors here all came from a man between 18 and 69 years old in good health. Both conserved end residues are part of each CDR3.

J | V | CDR3
TRBJ2-5 | TRBV20-1 | CSASSSGGVGETQYF
TRBJ2-1 | TRBV20-1 | CSARWQGMWNEQFF
TRBJ2-3 | TRBV29-1 | CSVRGTSGTDTQYF
TRBJ2-3 | TRBV12-3/TRBV12-4 | CASSLRFTDTQYF
TRBJ2-7 | TRBV5-4 | CASSSRLQRGSPEQYF
TRBJ1-4 | TRBV28 | CASSPLRGTNEKLFF
TRBJ2-2 | TRBV4-3 | CASSQDLVAGKAGELFF
TRBJ2-7 | TRBV5-1 | CASSLDGQGARWSYEQYF
TRBJ2-5 | TRBV29-1 | CSVEHIQETQYF
TRBJ1-1 | TRBV18 | CASSRRPDSLSFF
TRBJ2-5 | TRBV20-1 | CSARGPRWGAHTPYQETQYF
TRBJ1-4 | TRBV11-2 | CASSLGRRNEKLFF
TRBJ2-7 | TRBV20-1 | CSAPLGRGSEQYF
TRBJ2-5 | TRBV7-6 | CASSLGREGETQYF
TRBJ2-5 | TRBV11-1 | CASSLTGLTETQYF
TRBJ2-7 | TRBV27 | CASSLRQGAYEQYF
TRBJ2-7 | TRBV5-1 | CASSLSPAENSYEQYF
TRBJ1-6 | TRBV19 | CASSSPGNNSPLHF
TRBJ1-5 | TRBV12-3/TRBV12-4 | CASRRGRRDNQPQHF
TRBJ1-6 | TRBV6-5 | CASSYNSAGLGSYNSPLHF
TRBJ1-1 | TRBV5-4 | CASSLGGTGNTEAFF
TRBJ2-2 | TRBV11-2 | CASSQPGLGSGELFF
TRBJ1-1 | TRBV12-3/TRBV12-4 | CASSLSGGEAFF
TRBJ1-6 | TRBV11-2 | CASSLEGQGSSPLHF
TRBJ2-2 | TRBV5-8 | CASSMARDWKGTGELFF
TRBJ2-7 | TRBV12-3/TRBV12-4 | CASTSGSGYEQYF
TRBJ1-6 | TRBV29-1 | CSVEDSGRDSYNSPLHF
TRBJ2-3 | TRBV12-3/TRBV12-4 | CASSFGSSSGLDTQYF
TRBJ2-6 | TRBV9 | CASSVARGLAGFSGANVLTF
TRBJ2-1 | TRBV20-1 | CSATSGDRGFSNEQFF
TRBJ2-7 | TRBV5-6 | CASNPGQGTYEQYF
TRBJ2-7 | TRBV6-5 | CASSYPPGQGPRQQYF
TRBJ2-7 | TRBV27 | CASSATVYSYEQYF
TRBJ1-1 | TRBV5-1 | CASSPGGQNTEAFF
TRBJ2-1 | TRBV20-1 | CSARKRQGSYNEQFF
TRBJ2-3 | TRBV29-1 | CSLRSQVDPDTQYF
TRBJ2-1 | TRBV11-1 | CASSSDRGTFNEQFF
TRBJ2-1 | TRBV19 | CASSIGTGNNEQFF
TRBJ1-1 | TRBV4-2 | CASSQEGTVNTEAFF
TRBJ2-1 | TRBV29-1 | CSAYEWGEQFF
TRBJ2-2 | TRBV18 | CASSPRPYTGELFF
TRBJ2-7 | TRBV5-1 | CASSPIPRAGAYEQYF
TRBJ2-7 | TRBV5-1 | CASSLQVSSDEQYF
TRBJ2-7 | TRBV7-2 | CASSFSTSGNGGYEQYF
TRBJ2-1 | TRBV3-1 | CASSRLDNEQFF
TRBJ2-1 | TRBV12-3/TRBV12-4 | CASGTSDNEQFF
TRBJ2-3 | TRBV10-3 | CAISESSGGTDTQYF
TRBJ2-7 | TRBV11-2 | CASSLGRDYEQYF
TRBJ2-1 | TRBV2 | CASSYSLTYNEQFF
TRBJ2-2 | TRBV7-2 | CASTNDRTGELFF
TRBJ1-5 | TRBV4-3 | CASSTRMNQPQHF
TRBJ2-5 | TRBV4-3 | CASSQDLGTARTQYF
TRBJ2-1 | TRBV5-1 | CASSSPGTSGLTGEQFF
TRBJ2-5 | TRBV5-1 | CASSATGVEETQYF
TRBJ1-3 | TRBV18 | CASSPTGLSGNTIYF
TRBJ2-7 | TRBV20-1 | CSARGTGQGASYEQYF
TRBJ2-3 | TRBV7-2 | CASSPRIGDTQYF
TRBJ2-5 | TRBV7-8 | CASSWMTSGETQYF
TRBJ2-3 | TRBV18 | CASSPPGQSLYTQYF